A single sample gave rise to the 32 T cell receptor beta chains below, sequenced in a study of blood T cell repertoires in COVID-19. TCRdb's table, derived via immunoSEQ multiplex PCR, lists solely in-frame clones and lacks some. The table records 450,000 to 500,000 clones, approximately 85% of them present only once. Material for sequencing was peripheral blood. These receptor sequences come from a human donor in a cohort sampled during active COVID-19.

This clone was counted only a few times. The CDR3 DNA reads as TGTGCCAGCAGCCCATTGTTGGGGGCTGCTGCCGAGCAGTACTTC. Encoded protein: CASSPLLGAAAEQYF. The chain couples TRBV3-1 (or the pseudogene TRBV3-2) to TRBJ2-7; the D gene is possibly TRBD1 (6 bases). Trimming stripped 4 bases from V and 6 bases from J, with 19 bases between. This CDR3 is 15 amino acids long. CDR1 LGHDT and CDR2 YNNKEL come from the germline V gene (reference sequence).

The rearrangement links TRBV11-2 to TRBJ1-6, with D perhaps matching TRBD1 (6 bases). In germline, CDR1 is SGHAT, CDR2 FQNNGV. This CDR3 region has 13 residues. V was clipped by 9 bases and J by 6 bases, with 12 bases between them. Written as DNA, the CDR3 is TGTGCCAGTTCGACAGGCGTTAATTCACCCCTCCACTTT. It specifies CASSTGVNSPLHF.

In DNA, the CDR3 is TGTGCCAGCAGCGTCGGCCAGGGGCCCACAGATACGCAGTATTTT. Translation: CASSVGQGPTDTQYF. The chain joins TRBV9 to TRBJ2-3; D is perhaps TRBD1 (6 bases). This CDR3 has 15 amino acids. Germline CDR1 reads SGDLS; CDR2 reads YYNGEE. V lost 2 bases to trimming and J lost 2 bases, with 12 bases between them.

In this sample, this clone turned up a few times. This chain joins TRBV7-2 and TRBJ2-1; 10 nucleotides align to TRBD2. Germline values: CDR1 SGHTA, CDR2 FQGNSA. This CDR3 has 15 residues. V gave up 5 bases and J gave up 7 bases; unmatched junction bases: 8. The CDR3 spells CASSPSGTSVNEQFF. The CDR3 DNA is TGTGCCAGCAGCCCCTCCGGGACTAGCGTAAATGAGCAGTTCTTC.

J is TRBJ1-1 and V is TRBV4-2; TRBD1 aligns across 7 bases. V trimming: 5 bases; J trimming: 8 bases; junction bases outside the gene matches: 5. Germline lookup yields CDR1 LGHNA and CDR2 YNFKEQ. This CDR3 region has 12 residues. The chain's CDR3 is CASSNRGLEAFF. CDR3 nucleotides: TGTGCCAGCAGCAACAGGGGCCTAGAAGCTTTCTTT.

CDR3 residues: CATSRGTGITNEKLFF. Written as DNA, the CDR3 is TGTGCCACCAGCAGGGGAACAGGGATAACTAATGAAAAACTGTTTTTT. This sequence joins TRBV15 and TRBJ1-4; possibly TRBD1 for D (6 bases). CDR1 is LNHNV and CDR2 is YYDKDF in the germline V gene (reference sequence). This CDR3 has 16 amino acids. V was trimmed by 3 bases and J by 1 base, leaving 12 bases between them. The variable domain in full, completed from reference TRBV15 and TRBJ1-4, reads DAMVIQNPRYQVTQFGKPVTLSCSQTLNHNVMYWYQQKSSQAPKLLFHYYDKDFNNEADTPDNFQSRRPNTSFCFLDIRSPGLGDTAMYLCATSRGTGITNEKLFFGSGTQLSVL.

This rearrangement joins TRBV28 to TRBJ1-2; 12 nucleotides align to TRBD1. Trimming cost V 9 bases and J 8 bases; bases outside gene matches: 10. The CDR3 has 14 amino acids. Germline V CDR1 and CDR2: MDHEN, SYDVKM. The CDR3 is CASAVGQGARGYTF. As DNA, the CDR3 is TGTGCCAGTGCTGTGGGACAGGGGGCAAGGGGCTACACCTTC.

DNA of the CDR3: TGTGCCTGGAGTGTAATGGGGCGAAACACCATATATTTT. As protein: CAWSVMGRNTIYF. V usage is TRBV30 and J usage is TRBJ1-3; D is perhaps TRBD1 (5 bases). This CDR3 is built from 13 residues. The V end lost 0 bases, the J end lost 5 bases, and 8 bases lay between the germline ends. The germline V gene has CDR1 GTSNPN and CDR2 SVGIG (reference sequence).

The genes are TRBV24-1 and TRBJ2-2, with TRBD2 identical over 9 bases. This CDR3 region has 15 residues. Germline V gene data show CDR1 as KGHDR and CDR2 as SFDVKD. With V trimmed by 5 bases and J by 2 bases, 2 bases remained unmatched. The CDR3 is CATSGTSANTGELFF. CDR3 nucleotides: TGTGCCACCAGTGGGACTAGCGCTAACACCGGGGAGCTGTTTTTT.

The chain joins TRBV2 to TRBJ1-1; tentatively, D is TRBD1 (5 bases). Trimming removed 6 bases from V and 7 bases from J, with 15 bases in between. This CDR3 contains 13 residues. Germline-derived CDR1 and CDR2 are SNHLY and FYNNEI. The CDR3 region is CASSPRAGFEAFF. The CDR3 DNA is TGTGCCAGCAGCCCCCGGGCAGGGTTTGAAGCTTTCTTT.

This chain connects TRBV10-3 to TRBJ1-1; a weak D match, TRBD1 (5 bases). CDR3 length equals 14 residues. CDR1 and CDR2 from the germline V gene are ENHRY and SYGVKD. Deletions cut 2 bases from V and 0 bases from J, with 7 bases between. The CDR3 DNA is TGTGCCATCAGTGAGGGGGCTTTGAACACTGAAGCTTTCTTT. This translates into CAISEGALNTEAFF.

The chain has TRBV28 and TRBJ2-1; TRBD1 is a possible D gene (6 bases). The germline V gene encodes CDR1 MDHEN and CDR2 SYDVKM. V lost 4 bases and J 5 bases, leaving 15 bases between the germline ends. The CDR3 covers 15 residues. CDR3 residues: CASSSPGTPNNEQFF. The CDR3, as DNA: TGTGCCAGCAGTTCACCCGGGACACCTAACAATGAGCAGTTCTTC.

The chain couples TRBV25-1 to TRBJ2-1; D is undetermined. Germline V lookup: CDR1 MGHDK, CDR2 SYGVNS. Trimming shortened V by 4 bases and J by 8 bases, and 9 bases separated the two germline ends. CDR3 length equals 12 residues. For the CDR3, the DNA is TGTGCCAGCAGTGTACGGTCCGATGAGCAGTTCTTC. Its translation is CASSVRSDEQFF.

The chain combines TRBV30 with TRBJ2-7, with D perhaps TRBD1 (5 bases). Trimming removed 2 bases from V and 4 bases from J, with 6 bases in between. The CDR3 loop spans 11 amino acids. The germline CDR1 and CDR2 sequences are GTSNPN and SVGIG (reference sequence). CDR3 region: CAWSPGYEQYF. DNA of the CDR3: TGTGCCTGGAGTCCAGGGTACGAGCAGTACTTC.

The chain joins TRBV19 to TRBJ2-1, with TRBD2 identical over 16 bases. The trim removed 5 bases at V and 4 bases at J, leaving 5 bases unmatched. The length of the CDR3 is 17 residues. Germline assignment: CDR1 LNHDA and CDR2 SQIVND (reference sequence). CDR3 protein: CASSDPGLAGGYNEQFF. The CDR3 region has the DNA TGTGCCAGTAGTGATCCGGGACTAGCGGGAGGGTACAATGAGCAGTTCTTC.

The chain recombines TRBV7-8 with TRBJ2-7; 10 bases fit TRBD1. CDR1 SGHVS and CDR2 FQNEAQ come from the germline V gene. This CDR3 has 15 amino acids. J gave up 2 bases and V 2 bases, and 3 bases lay outside the gene matches. CDR3 nucleotides: TGTGCCAGCAGCTTAAGGACAGGGGGTGCCTACGAGCAGTACTTC. This codes for CASSLRTGGAYEQYF.

Here the CDR3 DNA reads TGCGCCAGCAGCCCGTCGGACAGGGGAATTCAGTACTTC. It encodes CASSPSDRGIQYF. This chain links TRBV5-1 with TRBJ2-4, with 9 bases matching TRBD1. Germline CDR1 is SGHRS and CDR2 is YFSETQ. The CDR3 consists of 13 residues. V lost 4 bases and J lost 10; bases outside the gene matches: 6.

Here the CDR3 DNA reads TGTGCCAGCAGTAAGGAGGGCCTTGACTACGAGCAGTACTTC. Translating it yields CASSKEGLDYEQYF. The genes are TRBV25-1 and TRBJ2-7; possible D gene TRBD2, 6 bases. CDR1 and CDR2 (germline): MGHDK, SYGVNS. The CDR3 runs 14 residues. V was pared by 5 bases and J by 3 bases, with 14 bases between.

The V gene is TRBV24-1, the J gene TRBJ2-1; 14 nucleotides line up with TRBD2. The ends lost 1 base at V and 7 bases at J; junction bases unmatched: 17. This CDR3 is built from 21 residues. The germline V gene encodes CDR1 KGHDR and CDR2 SFDVKD. The CDR3 DNA reads TGTGCCACCAGTGATTTAAAGACTAGCGGGAGGGCCGTGGGGGTCAAAAATGAGCAGTTCTTC. Amino acids: CATSDLKTSGRAVGVKNEQFF.

The V gene is TRBV4-1, the J gene TRBJ1-6; TRBD1 might be the D (5 bases). Trimming shortened V by 0 bases and J by 8 bases, and 14 bases separated the two germline ends. Per the germline V gene, CDR1 is MGHRA and CDR2 is YSYEKL. This CDR3 has 16 residues. The CDR3 here is CASSQDPRALHSPLHF. The CDR3 nucleotides read TGCGCCAGCAGCCAAGATCCCAGGGCTTTGCATTCACCCCTCCACTTT.

This clone occurred once. The rearrangement joins TRBV9 to TRBJ2-5; a weak D match, TRBD2 (5 bases). Trimming left V 3 bases short and J 5 bases short, with 11 bases between. The CDR3 extends over 13 amino acids. Per germline, CDR1 SGDLS and CDR2 YYNGEE. CDR3 residues: CASSDGTGETQYF. The CDR3 DNA is TGTGCCAGCAGCGATGGAACGGGGGAGACCCAGTACTTC.

This clone was counted a single time. The V and J genes are TRBV5-1 and TRBJ2-7; 10 nucleotides agree with TRBD1. J gave up 1 base and V 5 bases, and 3 bases lay outside the gene matches. The germline V gene has CDR1 SGHRS and CDR2 YFSETQ. CDR3 size: 14 residues. CDR3 DNA sequence: TGCGCCAGCAGTCGGACAGGGGGGTCCTACGAGCAGTACTTC. Protein sequence: CASSRTGGSYEQYF. The full variable domain, with the rest looked up from reference TRBV5-1 and TRBJ2-7, is KAGVTQTPRYLIKTRGQQVTLSCSPISGHRSVSWYQQTPGQGLQFLFEYFSETQRNKGNFPGRFSGRQFSNSRSEMNVSTLELGDSALYLCASSRTGGSYEQYFGPGTRLTVT.

The chain uses TRBV5-1 and TRBJ1-2; possible D gene TRBD1, 5 bases. The ends were cut back, 0 bases at V and 8 bases at J, with 23 bases in the middle. Germline values: CDR1 SGHRS, CDR2 YFSETQ. There are 17 residues in the CDR3. The CDR3 coding sequence is TGCGCCAGCAGCTTGGCCCTTTACGGGGGAACGGCAATGGGCTACACCTTC. This gives the protein CASSLALYGGTAMGYTF.

J is TRBJ2-1 and V is TRBV4-3; 11 bases fit TRBD1. The CDR3 runs to 15 residues. Germline CDR1 reads LGHNA; CDR2 reads YSLEER. J was trimmed by 7 bases and V by 5 bases; bases with no gene match: 7. CDR3 sequence: CASSSRDRGGNEQFF. The CDR3, as DNA: TGCGCCAGCAGCTCCCGGGACAGGGGGGGGAATGAGCAGTTCTTC.

This clone was observed once. This chain connects TRBV28 to TRBJ2-5; 9 bases are a match to TRBD2. CDR1 and CDR2 (germline): MDHEN, SYDVKM. The junction had 12 bases not matched to a gene; V was cut back by 8 bases and J by 5 bases. This CDR3 is 15 amino acids long. CDR3 region: CASDWREGPRETQYF. CDR3 DNA: TGTGCCAGCGATTGGCGGGAGGGTCCGAGGGAGACCCAGTACTTC.

This clone was counted a few times. The chain is built from TRBV5-1 and TRBJ2-3, with 7 bases matching TRBD1. The CDR3 is made up of 15 amino acids. Germline CDR1 reads SGHRS; CDR2 reads YFSETQ. Trimming took 5 bases from V and 2 from J; bases not matched to a gene: 8. Here the CDR3 DNA reads TGCGCCAGCAGTTTAGACAGGGCTAACACAGATACGCAGTATTTT. Translation: CASSLDRANTDTQYF.

The genes are TRBV19 and TRBJ2-5; possibly TRBD1 for D (6 bases). Germline V gives CDR1 LNHDA, CDR2 SQIVND (reference sequence). The CDR3 loop spans 13 amino acids. V lost 9 bases to trimming and J lost 2 bases, with 13 bases between them. In DNA form, the CDR3 reads TGTGCCAGCCGTAGGGGGATACAAGAGACCCAGTACTTC. It specifies CASRRGIQETQYF.

This chain links TRBV10-3 with TRBJ2-1, with 10 bases identical to TRBD2. From germline, CDR1 is ENHRY and CDR2 SYGVKD. The CDR3 has 18 amino acids. Trimming at V came to 8 bases and at J to 2 bases, leaving 15 bases not matched to a gene. CDR3 DNA sequence: TGTGCCATCCGCAGCGGGACTAGCGAACGTAGTACCTACAATGAGCAGTTCTTC. Translating it yields CAIRSGTSERSTYNEQFF.

The chain is built from TRBV10-3 and TRBJ2-6, with D possibly TRBD2 on 6 matching bases. Per germline, CDR1 ENHRY and CDR2 SYGVKD. This CDR3 has 17 residues. The V gene lost 6 bases and the J gene lost 4 bases, with 19 bases spanning the gap. The CDR3 coding sequence is TGTGCCATCAGAACGGAGGGGCCAGGTGAAGGGGCCAACGTCCTGACTTTC. Its translation is CAIRTEGPGEGANVLTF.

J is TRBJ1-2 and V is TRBV5-4; D unresolved. The CDR3 has 13 residues. Germline lookup yields CDR1 SGHNT and CDR2 YYREEE (reference sequence). V shed 1 base and J shed 4 bases, with 8 bases lying between them. The CDR3 loop is CASSLFASYGYTF. CDR3 bases: TGTGCCAGCAGCTTGTTTGCCAGCTATGGCTACACCTTC.

The chain has TRBV30 and TRBJ2-1; 7 bases match TRBD2. V was clipped by 7 bases and J by 6 bases; unmatched bases: 12. The CDR3 sequence is 14 residues long. CDR1 is GTSNPN and CDR2 is SVGIG in the germline V gene (reference sequence). In DNA form, the CDR3 reads TGTGCCTATTCCGGGAGGCCTACCAGCAATGAGCAGTTCTTC. It specifies CAYSGRPTSNEQFF.

The CDR3 DNA is TGTGCCAGCAGTCTGATGGGACAGGGAAACACTGAAGCTTTCTTT. This encodes CASSLMGQGNTEAFF. This chain uses TRBV27 with TRBJ1-1, with 9 bases that match TRBD1. Germline loops: CDR1 MNHEY, CDR2 SMNVEV (reference sequence). J gave up 2 bases and V 5 bases, and 6 bases lay outside the gene matches. The CDR3 covers 15 residues.